This TCR beta chain was captured by sequencing in a study of T cells in Graves' hyperthyroidism and ophthalmopathy. Across the whole study: Pretreatment peripheral blood was obtained at initial diagnosis.

Whole-study results and caveats: Ophthalmopathy got predicted by the model a median approximately six months before its onset.

As regards this clonotype: The antigen is undetermined.

Ophthalmopathy patients all had a Clinical Activity Score of at least 3, a NOSPECS grade of at least 4 and disease under 3 months old. CDR1 is SGHNT and CDR2 is YYREEE in the germline V gene (reference sequence). Trimming removed 5 bases at V and 3 bases at J, with 14 bases between. The CDR3 contains 14 residues. Amplified TCR beta CDR3 regions derived from RNA transcripts. RT-PCR in the first round (using the HTBI primer set) targeted the TCR CDR3. TCRdb reprocessed the multiplex PCR reads with MiXCR, giving one entry per CDR3 protein. The data show approximately 330,000 distinct CDR3 sequences, roughly 15% seen once.

The sample was blood. The TCR was taken from a woman in her 40s with Graves' ophthalmopathy. The J gene is TRBJ2-5, the V gene TRBV5-4; no clear D. The CDR3: CASSFTSGEETQYF. The CDR3 DNA sequence: TGTGCCAGCAGTTTTACCTCAGGAGAAGAGACCCAGTACTTC. The entire variable domain, with the rest obtained from reference TRBV5-4 and TRBJ2-5, is as follows: ETGVTQSPTHLIKTRGQQVTLRCSSQSGHNTVSWYQQALGQGPQFIFQYYREEENGRGNFPPRFSGLQFPNYSSELNVNALELDDSALYLCASSFTSGEETQYFGPGTRLLVL.